This TCR beta chain was identified in a study of T cell responses to AZD1222 COVID-19 vaccine. Data came from immunoSEQ multiplex PCR; TCRdb stores just in-frame clones and leaves some out. The profile shows under 150,000 clones, over 85% of them singletons. This CDR3 region has 17 residues. The J segment lost 1 base and the V segment lost 0 bases, leaving 5 bases of the junction unmatched. Germline V CDR1 and CDR2: LGHNA, YSLEER. The receptor comes from an adult who received the AZD1222 COVID-19 vaccine. The sample in question was peripheral blood, obtained 28 days after the second AZD1222 dose. This chain links TRBV4-3 with TRBJ2-2; 7 nucleotides match TRBD2. CDR3 residues: CASSQEPGGMNTGELFF. The CDR3 DNA sequence: TGCGCCAGCAGCCAAGAACCGGGAGGAATGAACACCGGGGAGCTGTTTTTT.